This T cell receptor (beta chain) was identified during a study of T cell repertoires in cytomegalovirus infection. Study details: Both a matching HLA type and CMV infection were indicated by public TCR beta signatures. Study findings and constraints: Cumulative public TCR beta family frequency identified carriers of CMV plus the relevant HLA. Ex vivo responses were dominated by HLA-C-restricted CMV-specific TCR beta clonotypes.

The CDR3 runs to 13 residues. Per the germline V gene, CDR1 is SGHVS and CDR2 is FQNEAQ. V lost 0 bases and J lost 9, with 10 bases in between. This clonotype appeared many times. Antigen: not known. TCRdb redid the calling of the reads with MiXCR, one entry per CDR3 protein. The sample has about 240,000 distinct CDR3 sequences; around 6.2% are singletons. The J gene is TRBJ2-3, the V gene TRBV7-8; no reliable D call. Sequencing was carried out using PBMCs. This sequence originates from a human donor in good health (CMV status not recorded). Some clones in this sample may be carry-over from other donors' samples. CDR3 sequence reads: CASSLAHQNTQYF. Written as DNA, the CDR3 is TGTGCCAGCAGCTTAGCTCACCAAAACACGCAGTATTTT.